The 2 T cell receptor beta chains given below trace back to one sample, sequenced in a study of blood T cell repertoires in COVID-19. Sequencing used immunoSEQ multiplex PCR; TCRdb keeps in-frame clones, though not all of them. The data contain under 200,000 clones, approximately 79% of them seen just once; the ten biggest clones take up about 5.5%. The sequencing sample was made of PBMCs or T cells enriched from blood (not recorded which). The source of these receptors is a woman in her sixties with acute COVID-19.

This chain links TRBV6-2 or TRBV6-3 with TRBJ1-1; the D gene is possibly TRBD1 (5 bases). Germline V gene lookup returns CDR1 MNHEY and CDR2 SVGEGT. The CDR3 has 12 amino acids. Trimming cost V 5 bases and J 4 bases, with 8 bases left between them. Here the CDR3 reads CASSTGTTEAFF. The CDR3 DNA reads TGTGCCAGCAGTACAGGAACCACTGAAGCTTTCTTT.

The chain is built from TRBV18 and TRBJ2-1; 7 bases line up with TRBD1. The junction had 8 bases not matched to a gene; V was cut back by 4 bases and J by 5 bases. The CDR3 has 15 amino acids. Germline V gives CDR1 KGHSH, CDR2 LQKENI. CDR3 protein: CASSLGTVIDNEQFF. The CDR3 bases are TGTGCCAGCTCACTTGGGACAGTCATCGACAATGAGCAGTTCTTC.